These T cell receptor beta chains were read from a single sample in a study of T cells after yellow fever vaccination. Using its own MiXCR run on the 5' RACE reads, TCRdb lists one record per CDR3 protein. The table has 100,000 to 150,000 distinct CDR3 sequences, around 7.4% seen once. This specimen was CD4+ T cells sorted from PBMCs, taken 9 to 11 days after the first yellow fever vaccination. These receptor sequences come from a man aged 18 to 29 who received the YFV17D yellow fever vaccine. The CDR3 runs from the conserved cysteine through the conserved F or W. D genes are given only for firm matches. Size tells how often a clone was seen (once, few, many) or the class of an expanded clone, and some rows leave it out.

many	TRBV10-3	NA	TRBJ1-6	CAISESQDSPLHF	TGTGCCATCAGTGAGTCTCAAGATTCACCCCTCCACTTT
many	TRBV5-1	NA	TRBJ1-6	CASSFTSNSNSPLHF	TGCGCCAGCAGCTTCACCAGTAATTCCAATTCACCCCTCCACTTT
many	TRBV20-1	NA	TRBJ2-6	CSARRSGANVLTF	TGCAGTGCTAGACGCTCTGGGGCCAACGTCCTGACTTTC
many	TRBV7-2	NA	TRBJ1-2	CASRDRGTASYGYTF	TGTGCCAGCAGAGATAGGGGTACAGCTAGCTATGGCTACACCTTC
NA	TRBV9	TRBD1	TRBJ2-5	CASSPGTGGLETQYF	TGTGCCAGCAGCCCCGGGACAGGGGGCCTCGAGACCCAGTACTTC
many	TRBV30	NA	TRBJ2-4	CAWSKARGNIQYF	TGTGCCTGGAGTAAGGCCAGGGGAAACATTCAGTACTTC
few	TRBV4-3	TRBD2	TRBJ2-3	CASSPLGGGYTDTQYF	TGCGCCAGCAGCCCCCTGGGGGGGGGGTACACAGATACGCAGTATTTT
many	TRBV20-1	NA	TRBJ2-5	CSAKRRGGETQYF	TGCAGTGCTAAGCGCCGGGGCGGGGAGACCCAGTACTTC
few	TRBV5-5	NA	TRBJ2-7	CASSHRDPPSGEQYF	TGTGCCAGCAGCCACCGGGACCCCCCGTCGGGCGAGCAGTACTTC
many	TRBV4-1	NA	TRBJ1-2	CASSQVLGLDYGYTF	TGCGCCAGCAGCCAAGTCCTGGGCTTAGACTATGGCTACACCTTC
few	TRBV5-1	TRBD1	TRBJ2-6	CASSGTGTGGVRSGANVLTF	TGCGCCAGCAGCGGGACCGGGACAGGGGGCGTACGCTCTGGGGCCAACGTCCTGACTTTC
NA	TRBV12-3/TRBV12-4	TRBD2	TRBJ2-1	CASRLAGYNEQFF	TGTGCCAGCAGACTAGCGGGGTACAATGAGCAGTTCTTC
many	TRBV20-1	TRBD2	TRBJ2-2	CSASLAGGKTGELFF	TGCAGTGCTAGTTTAGCGGGCGGGAAGACCGGGGAGCTGTTTTTT
many	TRBV20-1	TRBD1	TRBJ1-2	CSASPGQGATRGYTF	TGCAGTGCTTCCCCGGGACAGGGGGCAACTCGAGGCTACACCTTC
many	TRBV20-1	NA	TRBJ1-3	CSAGKGGIGNTIYF	TGCAGTGCTGGAAAAGGGGGTATCGGAAACACCATATATTTT
many	TRBV6-2/TRBV6-3	NA	TRBJ2-1	CASSYGGGNEQFF	TGTGCCAGCAGTTACGGGGGCGGGAATGAGCAGTTCTTC
many	TRBV30	NA	TRBJ2-5	CAWSVPRLDLETQYF	TGTGCCTGGAGTGTACCCCGCCTAGACCTCGAGACCCAGTACTTC
many	TRBV5-1	TRBD2	TRBJ2-5	CASSAGLAGEQETQYF	TGCGCCAGCAGCGCGGGACTAGCGGGGGAACAAGAGACCCAGTACTTC
NA	TRBV28	NA	TRBJ1-2	CASTLGTVGNYGYTF	TGTGCCAGCACCTTGGGAACTGTGGGGAACTATGGCTACACCTTC
NA	TRBV30	TRBD1	TRBJ2-5	CAWSPVGTGNAETQYF	TGTGCCTGGAGTCCCGTGGGGACAGGGAACGCTGAGACCCAGTACTTC
many	TRBV7-9	NA	TRBJ1-4	CASSLAGANEKLFF	TGTGCCAGCAGCTTAGCAGGGGCGAACGAAAAACTGTTTTTT
few	TRBV7-9	TRBD2	TRBJ2-1	CAIPKRGGANNEQFF	TGTGCCATCCCAAAGCGGGGGGGGGCTAACAATGAGCAGTTCTTC
few	TRBV12-3/TRBV12-4	NA	TRBJ1-5	CASSLEQHSNQPQHF	TGTGCCAGCAGTTTGGAACAGCATAGCAATCAGCCCCAGCATTTT
many	TRBV12-3/TRBV12-4	NA	TRBJ1-2	CATRYRGNYGYTF	TGTGCCACTCGTTATCGGGGAAACTATGGCTACACCTTC
NA	TRBV7-2	TRBD2	TRBJ2-3	CASSSGLAGGFADTQYF	TGTGCCAGCAGCTCCGGACTAGCGGGGGGGTTCGCAGATACGCAGTATTTT
many	TRBV12-3/TRBV12-4	NA	TRBJ2-1	CASSSEPESTTLYNEQFF	TGTGCCAGCAGTTCCGAACCCGAGTCTACGACCCTCTACAATGAGCAGTTCTTC
many	TRBV2	TRBD2	TRBJ2-1	CASSPTGLAGTNEQFF	TGTGCCAGCAGCCCCACGGGACTAGCGGGGACCAATGAGCAGTTCTTC
many	TRBV11-2	NA	TRBJ1-1	CASSFQQNTEAFF	TGTGCCAGCAGCTTTCAACAGAACACTGAAGCTTTCTTT
few	TRBV20-1	TRBD2	TRBJ2-1	CSGSGGPPGNEQFF	TGCAGTGGAAGCGGGGGGCCGCCCGGGAATGAGCAGTTCTTC
many	TRBV20-1	TRBD2	TRBJ2-3	CSAPGLAADTQYF	TGCAGTGCTCCCGGACTAGCTGCAGATACGCAGTATTTT
NA	TRBV4-1	NA	TRBJ1-4	CASSQGNFGRREKLFF	TGCGCCAGCAGCCAAGGAAACTTCGGAAGAAGGGAAAAACTGTTTTTT
many	TRBV7-2	NA	TRBJ2-3	CASSLVQSTDTQYF	TGTGCCAGCAGCTTAGTGCAGAGCACAGATACGCAGTATTTT
NA	TRBV28	NA	TRBJ2-5	CASRRVELTQETQYF	TGTGCCAGCAGGAGGGTGGAACTGACCCAAGAGACCCAGTACTTC
many	TRBV18	NA	TRBJ2-5	CASSPPSRAKETQYF	TGTGCCAGCTCACCACCCAGCAGGGCTAAAGAGACCCAGTACTTC
many	TRBV7-6	NA	TRBJ2-5	CASSREYQETQYF	TGTGCCAGCAGCAGAGAGTACCAAGAGACCCAGTACTTC
NA	TRBV7-2	TRBD2	TRBJ2-3	CASSFGGGGADTQYF	TGTGCCAGCAGCTTTGGCGGGGGGGGGGCAGATACGCAGTATTTT
many	TRBV15	NA	TRBJ1-2	CATSRDLNYGYTF	TGTGCCACCAGCAGAGATCTGAACTATGGCTACACCTTC
many	TRBV5-6	NA	TRBJ2-5	CASSLGQGTRTQYF	TGTGCCAGCAGCTTGGGGCAGGGGACGAGGACCCAGTACTTC
many	TRBV11-2	NA	TRBJ1-6	CASRGQSSYNSPLHF	TGTGCCAGCAGGGGTCAGAGCTCCTATAATTCACCCCTCCACTTT
many	TRBV18	TRBD2	TRBJ2-5	CASSIASGETQYF	TGTGCCAGCTCAATCGCTAGCGGGGAGACCCAGTACTTC
many	TRBV20-1	TRBD1	TRBJ1-2	CSARTHRGLNYGYTF	TGCAGTGCTAGAACGCACAGGGGGCTTAACTATGGCTACACCTTC
many	TRBV5-1	NA	TRBJ2-3	CASSRTGLGTDTQYF	TGCGCCAGCAGCCGAACAGGGTTAGGCACAGATACGCAGTATTTT
many	TRBV5-1	NA	TRBJ2-1	CASTIRRLDEQFF	TGCGCCAGCACCATTCGCCGGCTGGATGAGCAGTTCTTC
many	TRBV7-9	NA	TRBJ2-3	CASSLVATQYF	TGTGCCAGCAGCTTAGTGGCTACGCAGTATTTT
NA	TRBV7-2	TRBD1	TRBJ2-5	CASSRSGTGSPTQYF	TGTGCCAGCAGCCGGTCCGGGACAGGGTCACCGACCCAGTACTTC
many	TRBV19	TRBD2	TRBJ2-5	CASSIRRGGPQETQYF	TGTGCCAGTAGTATCCGGCGGGGGGGGCCCCAAGAGACCCAGTACTTC
many	TRBV7-9	NA	TRBJ2-6	CASSLLIGNVLTF	TGTGCCAGCAGCTTATTGATCGGCAACGTCCTGACTTTC
many	TRBV12-3/TRBV12-4	TRBD1	TRBJ2-3	CASSFGFGGQGDTQYF	TGTGCCAGCAGTTTTGGGTTTGGAGGACAGGGGGATACGCAGTATTTT